Listed below are T cell receptor beta chains from one sample, sequenced in a study of cytomegalovirus exposure and HLA in healthy donors. TCRdb's copy holds only in-frame clones and misses some; the assay was immunoSEQ multiplex PCR. The sample holds 150,000 or so clones; about four fifths are singletons and the top ten take about 3.8%. Sequencing input: PBMCs. The receptors originated from a man aged 45-65 years in good health and CMV-seropositive. Each CDR3 is given with its conserved first and last residue. The D gene is left open where the match is weak. Part of the rows lack a size; the others show once, few, many or a class for expanded clones.

>TRBJ1-5|18|TRBD1|.|TRBV9
CASSALTRQGMRNQPQHF
TGTGCCAGCAGCGCACTGACCAGACAGGGAATGCGCAATCAGCCCCAGCATTTT
>TRBJ2-5|14|TRBD2|.|TRBV30
CAWEGGGAQETQYF
TGTGCCTGGGAAGGCGGGGGGGCGCAAGAGACCCAGTACTTC
>TRBJ1-1|11|.|.|TRBV6-5
CASRRETEAFF
TGTGCCAGCAGGAGAGAAACTGAAGCTTTCTTT
>TRBJ2-7|17|TRBD2|.|TRBV4-2
CASSQDTGTTSSYEQYF
TGTGCCAGCAGCCAAGATACCGGGACTACAAGCTCCTACGAGCAGTACTTC
>TRBJ2-1|17|.|once|TRBV25-1
CASSELGLGAGYNEQFF
TGTGCCAGCAGTGAGTTGGGGCTGGGGGCAGGGTACAATGAGCAGTTCTTC
>TRBJ2-7|14|.|.|TRBV2
CASSEFQGINEQYF
TGTGCCAGCAGTGAATTCCAGGGGATCAACGAGCAGTACTTC
>TRBJ1-2|13|TRBD1|.|TRBV10-3
CAISDRGYYGYTF
TGTGCCATCAGCGACAGGGGGTACTATGGCTACACCTTC
>TRBJ1-3|16|.|.|TRBV5-4
CASSTTATTSGNTIYF
TGTGCCAGCAGTACGACAGCCACCACCTCTGGAAACACCATATATTTT
>TRBJ2-1|14|TRBD2|.|TRBV10-3
CAISALAGEGEQFF
TGTGCCATCAGTGCACTAGCGGGAGAGGGGGAGCAGTTCTTC
>TRBJ2-3|15|TRBD2|.|TRBV5-4
CASRWTSGATDTQYF
TGTGCCAGCAGATGGACTAGCGGGGCCACAGATACGCAGTATTTT
>TRBJ1-1|13|.|.|TRBV7-3
CASSLVEGLEAFF
TGTGCCAGCAGCTTAGTGGAGGGGTTGGAAGCTTTCTTT
>TRBJ2-5|14|.|.|TRBV6-1
CASAMGGQQETQYF
TGTGCCAGTGCTATGGGGGGACAGCAAGAGACCCAGTACTTC
>TRBJ2-3|15|.|.|TRBV27
CASSGSGGGTDTQYF
TGTGCCAGCAGTGGCTCCGGGGGAGGCACAGATACGCAGTATTTT
>TRBJ1-3|15|TRBD1|.|TRBV9
CASSVGTGDGNTIYF
TGTGCCAGCAGCGTTGGGACAGGGGATGGAAACACCATATATTTT
>TRBJ2-5|16|TRBD2|.|TRBV9
CASSALAGGQRETQYF
TGTGCCAGCAGCGCTCTAGCGGGGGGGCAGCGAGAGACCCAGTACTTC
>TRBJ1-3|15|.|once|TRBV12-5
CASGLIPDRAGTIYF
TGTGCTAGTGGCCTGATCCCGGACAGAGCTGGAACCATATATTTT
>TRBJ2-7|14|TRBD1|.|TRBV28
CASSFSRGPYEQYF
TGTGCCAGCAGTTTTTCCAGGGGGCCTTACGAGCAGTACTTC
>TRBJ2-7|16|TRBD1|.|TRBV5-1
CASSPISQGTSYEQYF
TGCGCCAGCAGCCCAATCTCACAGGGGACCTCCTACGAGCAGTACTTC
>TRBJ2-3|14|TRBD1|few|TRBV5-1
CASSFTGETDTQYF
TGCGCCAGCAGCTTCACAGGGGAAACAGATACGCAGTATTTT
>TRBJ2-2|17|TRBD2|once|TRBV7-2
CASSPLAGGPRGGELFF
TGTGCCAGCAGCCCCTTAGCGGGAGGGCCGAGGGGCGGGGAGCTGTTTTTT
>TRBJ2-7|18|TRBD2|few|TRBV18
CASSPFGSSGTHSYEQYF
TGTGCCAGCTCACCATTCGGGTCTAGCGGGACCCACTCCTACGAGCAGTACTTC
>TRBJ1-4|14|.|.|TRBV4-1
CASSQVNFNEKLFF
TGCGCCAGCAGCCAAGTGAACTTTAATGAAAAACTGTTTTTT